What follows is one T cell receptor beta chain and its context. Its antigen is unidentified. The data are from a study of Ad26.COV2.S vaccination and SARS-CoV-2 variants. Whole-study context: Ad26.COV2.S shots went into the muscle once or twice, 56 days apart. Study-level results: The TCR breadth and depth analyses may have understated or missed part of the total T cell responses.

Treatment indicated: roughly 20 received Ad26.COV2.S at low or high dose, single or two shots; 5 received placebo; per-sample allocation not given. It was on day 63 after the first vaccine or placebo injection that samples were taken. The shot given was an Ad26 vector that makes Wuhan-strain SARS-CoV-2 spike. Germline V gene sequence: CDR1 LNHDA, CDR2 SQIVND (reference sequence). The CDR3 covers 14 residues. After removal of 3 bases from V and 7 bases from J, the junction contained 7 bases not matched to a gene. Measured with immunoSEQ multiplex PCR; TCRdb has only the in-frame clones, and not every one. The sample yields approximately 420,000 clones, approximately 86% seen once.

The clonotype was recovered from a person between 18 and 59 years old who received the Ad26.COV2.S COVID-19 vaccine or a placebo. The rearrangement uses TRBV19 and TRBJ1-1; 8 bases agree with TRBD1. The starting material was peripheral blood, obtained in a trial of Ad26.COV2.S vaccine versus placebo. The CDR3 coding sequence is TGTGCCAGTAGTATTCAGGGGGCGAGAAGTGAAGCTTTCTTT. Translating gives CASSIQGARSEAFF.